Below, 22 T cell receptor beta chains from the same sample are listed, as sequenced in a study of OX40 agonist ivuxolimab in advanced cancers. Some clones are missing from TCRdb's copy, which holds only in-frame ones; the method was immunoSEQ multiplex PCR. Of about 84,000 clones in the sample, roughly 87% were seen once. Here the sequenced sample was CD4+ or CD8+ T cells sorted from blood, taken in a trial of the OX40 agonist ivuxolimab. These receptor sequences come from an adult with an advanced solid tumor such as melanoma, head and neck, liver or kidney cancer.

The chain joins TRBV7-2 to TRBJ1-5; TRBD1 aligns across 7 bases. This CDR3 has 16 amino acids. Trimming removed 5 bases from V and 3 bases from J; junction bases left unmatched: 10. CDR1 and CDR2 (germline): SGHTA, FQGNSA. CDR3 loop: CASSQTGQANNQPQHF. CDR3 DNA: TGTGCCAGCAGCCAGACAGGACAGGCTAACAATCAGCCCCAGCATTTT. Drawing the rest from reference TRBV7-2 and TRBJ1-5, the complete variable domain is GAGVSQSPSNKVTEKGKDVELRCDPISGHTALYWYRQSLGQGLEFLIYFQGNSAPDKSGLPSDRFSAERTGGSVSTLTIQRTQQEDSAVYLCASSQTGQANNQPQHFGDGTRLSIL.

The chain employs TRBV18 and TRBJ2-7; D is perhaps TRBD1 (5 bases). The CDR3 loop spans 12 amino acids. Trimming shortened V by 2 bases and J by 4 bases, and 6 bases separated the two germline ends. Germline V lookup: CDR1 KGHSH, CDR2 LQKENI. CDR3 amino acids: CASSPGQYEQYF. The CDR3 DNA reads as TGTGCCAGCTCACCAGGACAATACGAGCAGTACTTC. The variable domain in full, with the rest retrieved from reference TRBV18 and TRBJ2-7, is NAGVMQNPRHLVRRRGQEARLRCSPMKGHSHVYWYRQLPEEGLKFMVYLQKENIIDESGMPKERFSAEFPKEGPSILRIQQVVRGDSAAYFCASSPGQYEQYFGPGTRLTVT.

The chain joins TRBV14 to TRBJ2-2; 9 bases line up with TRBD2. Germline V gene lookup returns CDR1 SGHDN and CDR2 FVKESK. The CDR3 is 16 amino acids. The V and J ends lost 0 bases and 6 bases, in that order; junction bases with no gene match: 5. CDR3 amino acids: CASSQDPSGKAGELFF. CDR3 bases: TGTGCCAGCAGCCAAGACCCTAGCGGGAAGGCCGGGGAGCTGTTTTTT.

The chain is built from TRBV9 and TRBJ2-7; D remains unclear. The germline CDR1 and CDR2 sequences are SGDLS and YYNGEE. The length of the CDR3 is 14 residues. V was cut by 4 bases and J by 0 bases, with 11 bases left in between. For the CDR3, the DNA is TGTGCCAGCAGCAAAGTGACGGCCTCCTACGAGCAGTACTTC. Translation gives CASSKVTASYEQYF. The full variable domain, its missing parts supplied by reference TRBV9 and TRBJ2-7, is DSGVTQTPKHLITATGQRVTLRCSPRSGDLSVYWYQQSLDQGLQFLIQYYNGEERAKGNILERFSAQQFPDLHSELNLSSLELGDSALYFCASSKVTASYEQYFGPGTRLTVT.

The chain recombines TRBV4-3 with TRBJ1-1, with D possibly TRBD1 on 5 matching bases. In germline, CDR1 is LGHNA, CDR2 YSLEER. V shed 4 bases and J shed 3 bases, with 12 bases lying between them. The CDR3 has 14 residues. CDR3 in DNA: TGCGCCAGCAGCCCTAGGGTAGGGGACACTGAAGCTTTCTTT. Encoded protein: CASSPRVGDTEAFF.

The rearrangement joins TRBV7-8 to TRBJ1-2; D not certain. Germline loops: CDR1 SGHVS, CDR2 FQNEAQ. Trimming left V 5 bases short and J 2 bases short, with 27 bases between. The CDR3 runs 19 residues. The chain's CDR3 is CASSPSVSGIGNTNYGYTF. The DNA for the CDR3 is TGTGCCAGCAGCCCATCAGTTTCGGGGATAGGGAATACCAACTATGGCTACACCTTC.

The sample holds one count of this clone. This chain uses TRBV18 with TRBJ1-1; 7 bases are a match to TRBD1. J gave up 1 base and V 4 bases, and 6 bases lay outside the gene matches. This CDR3 is 15 amino acids long. Germline loops: CDR1 KGHSH, CDR2 LQKENI. In DNA, the CDR3 is TGTGCCAGCTCACAAAGACAGGGAGAGAACACTGAAGCTTTCTTT. This codes for CASSQRQGENTEAFF.

The genes are TRBV7-3 and TRBJ2-7, with D unclear. Germline V gene sequence: CDR1 SGHTA, CDR2 FQGTGA. V was trimmed by 5 bases and J by 6 bases, leaving 14 bases between them. This CDR3 region has 13 residues. CDR3 DNA: TGTGCCAGCAGCGAACAAACGGGCCTCGAGCAGTACTTC. Amino acid sequence: CASSEQTGLEQYF.

This clone has just a few counts. For the CDR3, the DNA is TGTGCCAGTAGTCTACAGCGTCGAGGCGGTGAAGCTTTCTTT. Protein sequence: CASSLQRRGGEAFF. The chain couples TRBV19 to TRBJ1-1; D call uncertain. The germline V gene has CDR1 LNHDA and CDR2 SQIVND (reference sequence). Trimming removed 5 bases at V and 7 bases at J, with 17 bases between. The CDR3 is made up of 14 amino acids.

The chain uses TRBV5-4 and TRBJ2-3, with 12 bases lining up with TRBD2. The germline gives CDR1 SGHNT, CDR2 YYREEE (reference sequence). This CDR3 has 17 amino acids. Unmatched junction bases numbered 7, after V lost 3 bases and J lost 2 bases. CDR3 coding DNA: TGTGCCAGCAGCTCCACAACTAGCGGGGGGCACACAGATACGCAGTATTTT. Translation: CASSSTTSGGHTDTQYF.

This chain uses TRBV11-1 with TRBJ2-3; the D gene is possibly TRBD1 (6 bases). Trimming took 5 bases from V and 5 from J, leaving 11 bases between them. Germline-derived CDR1 and CDR2 are SGHAT and FQDESV (reference sequence). This CDR3 region has 13 residues. CDR3 loop: CASSVPGVDTQYF. The CDR3 nucleotides are TGTGCCAGCAGCGTTCCAGGGGTAGATACGCAGTATTTT.

This clone has a single count. Here the CDR3 reads CASSFRGMITEAFF. As DNA, the CDR3 is TGCGCCAGCAGCTTCAGGGGGATGATCACTGAAGCTTTCTTT. This chain uses TRBV5-1 with TRBJ1-1, with TRBD1 identical over 7 bases. This CDR3 region has 14 residues. CDR1 and CDR2 from the germline V gene are SGHRS and YFSETQ. V trimming: 2 bases; J trimming: 4 bases; junction bases outside the gene matches: 5.

The V gene is TRBV5-1, the J gene TRBJ2-3, with 9 bases fitting TRBD2. With V trimmed by 4 bases and J by 0 bases, 6 bases remained unmatched. This CDR3 contains 16 residues. The germline CDR1 and CDR2 sequences are SGHRS and YFSETQ. This CDR3 is CASSLGLASSTDTQYF. The CDR3 region has the DNA TGCGCCAGCAGCCTGGGACTAGCATCTAGCACAGATACGCAGTATTTT. Complete variable domain (other parts from reference TRBV5-1 and TRBJ2-3): KAGVTQTPRYLIKTRGQQVTLSCSPISGHRSVSWYQQTPGQGLQFLFEYFSETQRNKGNFPGRFSGRQFSNSRSEMNVSTLELGDSALYLCASSLGLASSTDTQYFGPGTRLTVL.

The sample holds a few counts of this clone. The V gene is TRBV7-9, the J gene TRBJ1-1, with unresolved D. The CDR3 length is 12 residues. V lost 4 bases and J 4 bases, leaving 7 bases between the germline ends. Germline V gene data show CDR1 as SEHNR and CDR2 as FQNEAQ (reference sequence). CDR3 protein: CASSSESTEAFF. The CDR3 nucleotides read TGTGCCAGCAGCTCAGAATCCACTGAAGCTTTCTTT.

This chain links TRBV7-9 with TRBJ2-4, with D possibly called TRBD1 or TRBD2 (5 bases each). The CDR3 has 15 amino acids. Trimming took 5 bases from V and 0 from J, leaving 11 bases between them. The germline V gene encodes CDR1 SEHNR and CDR2 FQNEAQ (reference sequence). The CDR3 spells CASSQIGGAKNIQYF. The DNA of the CDR3 is TGTGCCAGCAGCCAGATTGGGGGAGCCAAAAACATTCAGTACTTC.

The chain joins TRBV5-1 to TRBJ1-1; D unclear. The CDR3 length is 13 residues. V dropped 1 base and J dropped 2 bases, with 6 bases sitting between them. Germline V gene sequence: CDR1 SGHRS, CDR2 YFSETQ. Here the CDR3 reads CASSLWGNTEAFF. In nucleotides, the CDR3 is TGCGCCAGCAGCTTGTGGGGAAACACTGAAGCTTTCTTT.

The V and J genes are TRBV9 and TRBJ2-7; 11 bases are shared with TRBD2. V shed 4 bases and J 2 bases; nucleotides not matched to a gene: 8. Germline-derived CDR1 and CDR2 are SGDLS and YYNGEE. This CDR3 is 16 amino acids long. The CDR3 is CASSLKGLAAAYEQYF. The CDR3 DNA reads TGTGCCAGCAGCCTCAAGGGACTAGCGGCCGCCTACGAGCAGTACTTC.

The chain has TRBV6-5 and TRBJ2-5; 8 nucleotides match TRBD2. Germline trimming cut 2 bases from V and 2 bases from J; bases unmatched to any gene: 7. The CDR3 consists of 16 residues. Germline-derived CDR1 and CDR2 are MNHEY and SVGAGI. CDR3 sequence reads: CASSYLFSGGQETQYF. Written as DNA, the CDR3 is TGTGCCAGCAGTTACCTCTTCAGCGGGGGACAAGAGACCCAGTACTTC.

The gene calls are TRBV29-1 and TRBJ2-3, with 9 nucleotides matching TRBD2. Unmatched junction bases numbered 10, after V lost 4 bases and J lost 5 bases. Germline values: CDR1 SQVTM, CDR2 ANQGSEA. CDR3 length equals 15 residues. CDR3 DNA: TGCAGCGTTGCCGGCGGGAGGGCCATTGGAGATACGCAGTATTTT. Protein sequence: CSVAGGRAIGDTQYF.

This chain uses TRBV6-5 with TRBJ1-3; 9 bases fit TRBD1. Per the germline V gene, CDR1 is MNHEY and CDR2 is SVGAGI. The CDR3 is 15 amino acids. Trimming at V came to 2 bases and at J to 3 bases, leaving 2 bases not matched to a gene. CDR3 amino acids: CASSYGTGFGNTIYF. CDR3 DNA sequence: TGTGCCAGCAGTTACGGGACAGGGTTTGGAAACACCATATATTTT.

The chain joins TRBV18 to TRBJ1-1; 9 bases agree with TRBD1. V lost 2 bases to trimming and J lost 6 bases; unmatched junction nucleotides: 4. In germline, CDR1 is KGHSH, CDR2 LQKENI. The CDR3 spans 14 residues. The CDR3 region has the DNA TGTGCCAGCTCACCAGGGACAGGGACCCCTGAAGCTTTCTTT. Residues: CASSPGTGTPEAFF.

V is TRBV2 and J is TRBJ1-1, with D perhaps TRBD1 (5 bases). There are 14 residues in the CDR3. Germline CDR1 SNHLY, CDR2 FYNNEI. Trimming pared 6 bases from V and 4 bases from J, leaving 15 bases between. The CDR3 here is CASSALGQGTEAFF. The CDR3, as DNA: TGTGCCAGCAGCGCCTTGGGCCAGGGCACTGAAGCTTTCTTT.